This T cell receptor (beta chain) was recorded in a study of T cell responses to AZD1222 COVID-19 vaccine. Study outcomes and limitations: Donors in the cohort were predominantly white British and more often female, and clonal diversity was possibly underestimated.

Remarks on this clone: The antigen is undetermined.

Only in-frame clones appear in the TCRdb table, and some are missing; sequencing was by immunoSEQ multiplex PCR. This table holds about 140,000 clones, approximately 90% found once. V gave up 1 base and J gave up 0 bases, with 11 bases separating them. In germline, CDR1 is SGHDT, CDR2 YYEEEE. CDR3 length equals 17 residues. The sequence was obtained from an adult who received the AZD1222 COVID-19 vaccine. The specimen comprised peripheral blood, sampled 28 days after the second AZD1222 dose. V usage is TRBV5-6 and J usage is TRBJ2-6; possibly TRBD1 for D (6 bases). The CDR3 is CASSLRGWNSGANVLTF. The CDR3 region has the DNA TGTGCCAGCAGCTTGAGGGGGTGGAACTCTGGGGCCAACGTCCTGACTTTC.